This T cell receptor (beta chain) was sequenced in a study of OX40 agonist ivuxolimab in advanced cancers. Findings of the study overall: The mean number of expanded clones was higher in CD8+ T cells than in CD4+.

Profiling relied on immunoSEQ multiplex PCR, and the TCRdb table lists in-frame clones only, not all of them. The sample consists of around 50,000 clones, approximately 90% of them appearing once. The V gene's germline CDR1 is SEHNR and CDR2 FQNEAQ (reference sequence). The CDR3 totals 16 residues. The V and J ends lost 1 base and 3 bases respectively, with 15 bases between them. To note about this clone: Its antigen is undetermined.

Material: CD4+ or CD8+ T cells sorted from blood, obtained in a trial of the OX40 agonist ivuxolimab. The chain couples TRBV7-9 to TRBJ1-1, with D perhaps TRBD1 (5 bases). This sequence was found in an adult with an advanced solid tumor such as melanoma, head and neck, liver or kidney cancer. CDR3 region: CASSLVGQGGDTEAFF. The CDR3 DNA reads TGTGCCAGCAGCTTAGTTGGGCAGGGAGGGGACACTGAAGCTTTCTTT.